Listed below are T cell receptor beta chains from one sample, sequenced in a study of a mutant IDH1 vaccine in newly diagnosed glioma. Sequencing was performed with immunoSEQ multiplex PCR; in TCRdb, only in-frame clones are kept and a portion is missing. The sample has roughly 130,000 clones; roughly 75% are singletons. These TCRs are of unknown antigen specificity. This sample comprised PBMCs, obtained from a glioma patient whose treatment included an IDH1 peptide vaccine. These receptors originate from a man between 40 and 49 years old with glioma. CDR3s include the opening cysteine and the closing phenylalanine or tryptophan. D genes are given only for firm matches. Not every row has a clone size; where given, it reads once, few, many or a size class.

CDR3 DNA	CDR3 protein	J gene	D gene	clone size	V gene
TGTGCCAGCTCAATGAAAGGGACAGGGCCTAACTATGGCTACACCTTC	CASSMKGTGPNYGYTF	TRBJ1-2	TRBD1	few	TRBV18
TGCAGTCCCCCAGGGGACTATGGCTACACCTTC	CSPPGDYGYTF	TRBJ1-2	NA	few	TRBV20-1
TGTGCCAGCGGCCCCGGGGGGTCGGGCAATGAGCAGTTCTTC	CASGPGGSGNEQFF	TRBJ2-1	TRBD2	NA	TRBV13
TGTGCCAGCGATATCGGGCGGGGGGCGAGTGAAGCTTTCTTT	CASDIGRGASEAFF	TRBJ1-1	NA	NA	TRBV19
TGTGCCAGCTCACCGGCCGGGAGGTCCTCCTACGAGCAGTACTTC	CASSPAGRSSYEQYF	TRBJ2-7	TRBD2	NA	TRBV18
TGTGCCCGAGTGGAGGGCGCTGGGTCTGGGGCCAACGTCCTGACTTTC	CARVEGAGSGANVLTF	TRBJ2-6	NA	few	TRBV30
TGTGCTAGCAGCTCGGAAGGTGGTAATGAGCAGTTCTTC	CASSSEGGNEQFF	TRBJ2-1	NA	NA	TRBV7-7
TGTGCCAGCAGCGTATATCGGGACAGGGGGAAGGTTGAGACCCAGTACTTC	CASSVYRDRGKVETQYF	TRBJ2-5	TRBD1	once	TRBV5-6
TGTGCCAGTAGCCCCGACAGGGCCGGTAATGAAAAACTGTTTTTT	CASSPDRAGNEKLFF	TRBJ1-4	TRBD1	NA	TRBV19
TGCAGCGTTACGATGACGGGGGAGACCCAGTACTTC	CSVTMTGETQYF	TRBJ2-5	NA	NA	TRBV29-1
TGTGCCTGGCGACTAGCGGGAGTGAATGAGCAGTTCTTC	CAWRLAGVNEQFF	TRBJ2-1	TRBD2	NA	TRBV30
TGTGCCAGCAGGAGGGACAGACCCTACGAGCAGTACTTC	CASRRDRPYEQYF	TRBJ2-7	TRBD1	once	TRBV28
TGTGCCAGCAGCCATAAGGGGCGGGGTAAAAGGTACGAGCAGTACTTC	CASSHKGRGKRYEQYF	TRBJ2-7	NA	NA	TRBV7-2
TGTGCCAGCAGCGACCTAGGGACGGCGTACAATGAGCAGTTCTTC	CASSDLGTAYNEQFF	TRBJ2-1	NA	NA	TRBV9
TGTGCCAGCAGCGCCCGTCCCTTACTAGCGGACACCGGGGAGCTGTTTTTT	CASSARPLLADTGELFF	TRBJ2-2	TRBD2	few	TRBV7-2
TGTGCCAGCTCACCACAGGAGGGCTGGTCACCCCTCCACTTT	CASSPQEGWSPLHF	TRBJ1-6	NA	NA	TRBV18
TGTGCCAGCAGCTTAGAGGGAGCCACCTACGAGCAGTACTTC	CASSLEGATYEQYF	TRBJ2-7	NA	NA	TRBV7-9
TGTGCCAGCAGCTTAAGACTGCATACCTACGAGCAGTACTTC	CASSLRLHTYEQYF	TRBJ2-7	NA	NA	TRBV7-2
TGCGCCAGCAGCCAGGGAGGACAGGGCTATAGCAATCAGCCCCAGCATTTT	CASSQGGQGYSNQPQHF	TRBJ1-5	TRBD1	NA	TRBV4-1
TGTGCCAGTAAGTTCGGTACACAAGCGATGGCTTTCTTT	CASKFGTQAMAFF	TRBJ1-1	NA	once	TRBV19
TGTGCCTGGAACAACGGCGGGAGACGGTACGAGCAGTACTTC	CAWNNGGRRYEQYF	TRBJ2-7	TRBD2	NA	TRBV30
TGTGCCTGGAGTCCAACAGACGGTGGCTACACCTTC	CAWSPTDGGYTF	TRBJ1-2	NA	few	TRBV30
TGTGCCAGCAGCCTCTCGGAGGGCACCGGGGAGCTGTTTTTT	CASSLSEGTGELFF	TRBJ2-2	NA	NA	TRBV7-2
TGTGCCAGCAGTCACCGGGACAGGGGCATCTATGGCTACACCTTC	CASSHRDRGIYGYTF	TRBJ1-2	TRBD1	NA	TRBV6-5
TGTGCCAGCAGTTCCCCCCCCACAGGGTTGGAGACCCAGTACTTC	CASSSPPTGLETQYF	TRBJ2-5	NA	NA	TRBV28
TGTGCCAGCAGTTCCCGGACTAGCGGGAATACCGAGCAGTACTTC	CASSSRTSGNTEQYF	TRBJ2-7	TRBD2	NA	TRBV28
TGTGCCAGCAGTCTCAATCAGTATAGCAATCAGCCCCAGCATTTT	CASSLNQYSNQPQHF	TRBJ1-5	NA	NA	TRBV6-6
TGTGCCAGCAGCCGCGAGGCAGTCGGCGGGAGAAACAATGAGCAGTTCTTC	CASSREAVGGRNNEQFF	TRBJ2-1	TRBD2	once	TRBV9
TGTGCCACCAGCAGTGGACAGGGGCGAATTAACTATGGCTACACCTTC	CATSSGQGRINYGYTF	TRBJ1-2	TRBD1	once	TRBV15
TGCGCCAGCGGCGACGCTGGGATCCACTACACCTTC	CASGDAGIHYTF	TRBJ1-2	NA	medium-sized	TRBV5-1
TGTGCTAGCAGCTTAGAGACAGGGAAACAGCCCCAGCATTTT	CASSLETGKQPQHF	TRBJ1-5	TRBD1	once	TRBV7-7
TGTGCCAGCAGCTTAGTCCGAGGGGTCGAGCAGTACTTC	CASSLVRGVEQYF	TRBJ2-7	NA	few	TRBV7-8
TGTGCCAGCAGCCAACGGGGCAGCTCTGGAAACACCATATATTTT	CASSQRGSSGNTIYF	TRBJ1-3	NA	NA	TRBV7-9
TGTGCCAGCTCACTATTGGGACAGGGAGCCTACGAGCAGTACTTC	CASSLLGQGAYEQYF	TRBJ2-7	TRBD1	NA	TRBV18
TGCGCCAGCAGCAAAGCTGGGGACAATGAAAAACTGTTTTTT	CASSKAGDNEKLFF	TRBJ1-4	NA	NA	TRBV5-1
TGCGCCAGCAGCTTGTACGGCGTGGGGGCATTTTCAACGGGCTCTGGAAACACCATATATTTT	CASSLYGVGAFSTGSGNTIYF	TRBJ1-3	NA	NA	TRBV5-1
TGTGCCAGCAGTTTATCGGGGGAAAAGCTGTTTTTT	CASSLSGEKLFF	TRBJ1-4	NA	NA	TRBV27
TGTGCCAGCAGTTACTCGTCGACAGGGAGGCACGAGCAGTACTTC	CASSYSSTGRHEQYF	TRBJ2-7	NA	NA	TRBV6-6
TGCGCCAGCAGCTTGGCCTGGGACAGGGTACCCTACGAGCAGTACTTC	CASSLAWDRVPYEQYF	TRBJ2-7	TRBD1	NA	TRBV5-1
TGTGCCATCAGTGAGTGGACAGGGTTATCGAACACCTTC	CAISEWTGLSNTF	TRBJ1-2	TRBD1	NA	TRBV10-3
TGCAGCGTGGGGGGACAGGGACCTAACTATGGCTACACCTTC	CSVGGQGPNYGYTF	TRBJ1-2	TRBD1	NA	TRBV29-1
TGTGCCAGCAGCTTAAACCGGGCCGCTGGCTCTAACTATGGCTACACCTTC	CASSLNRAAGSNYGYTF	TRBJ1-2	NA	NA	TRBV7-2
TGTGCCAGCAGCGGGCTAGTGGGAGAGACCCAGTACTTC	CASSGLVGETQYF	TRBJ2-5	NA	NA	TRBV9
TGTGCCAGCAGCTTAAGCCTCGGGACGGATTCCTACGAGCAGTACTTC	CASSLSLGTDSYEQYF	TRBJ2-7	NA	NA	TRBV11-1